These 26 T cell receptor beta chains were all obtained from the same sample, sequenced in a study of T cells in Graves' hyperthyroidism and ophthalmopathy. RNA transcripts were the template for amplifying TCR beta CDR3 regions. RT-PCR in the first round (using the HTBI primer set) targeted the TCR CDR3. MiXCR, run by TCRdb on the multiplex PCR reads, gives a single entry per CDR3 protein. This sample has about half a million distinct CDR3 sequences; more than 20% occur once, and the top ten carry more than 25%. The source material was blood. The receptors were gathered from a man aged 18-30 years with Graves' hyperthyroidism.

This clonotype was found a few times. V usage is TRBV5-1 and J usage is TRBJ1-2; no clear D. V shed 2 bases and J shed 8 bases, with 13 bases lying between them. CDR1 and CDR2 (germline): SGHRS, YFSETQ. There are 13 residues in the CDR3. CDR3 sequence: CASSFGSDGGYTF. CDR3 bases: TGCGCCAGCAGCTTCGGCTCCGATGGGGGCTACACCTTC.

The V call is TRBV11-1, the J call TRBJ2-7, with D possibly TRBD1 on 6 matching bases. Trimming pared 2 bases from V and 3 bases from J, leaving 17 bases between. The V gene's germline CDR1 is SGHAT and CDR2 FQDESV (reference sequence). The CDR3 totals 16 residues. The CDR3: CASSLFGDTTGYEQYF. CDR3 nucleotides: TGTGCCAGCAGCTTATTTGGGGATACGACAGGCTACGAGCAGTACTTC.

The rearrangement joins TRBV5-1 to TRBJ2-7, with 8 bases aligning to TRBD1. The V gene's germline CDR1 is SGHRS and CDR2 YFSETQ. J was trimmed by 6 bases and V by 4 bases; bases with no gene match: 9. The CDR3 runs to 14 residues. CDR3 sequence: CASSGGTGYLEQYF. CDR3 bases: TGCGCCAGCAGCGGCGGGACAGGTTATCTCGAGCAGTACTTC.

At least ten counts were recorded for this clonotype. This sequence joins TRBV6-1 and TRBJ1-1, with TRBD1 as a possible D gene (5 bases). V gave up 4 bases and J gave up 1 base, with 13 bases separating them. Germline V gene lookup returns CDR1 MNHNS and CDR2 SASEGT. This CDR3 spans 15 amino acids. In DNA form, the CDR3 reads TGTGCCAGCAGTGGGGGTAGGGGCGCGAACACTGAAGCTTTCTTT. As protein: CASSGGRGANTEAFF.

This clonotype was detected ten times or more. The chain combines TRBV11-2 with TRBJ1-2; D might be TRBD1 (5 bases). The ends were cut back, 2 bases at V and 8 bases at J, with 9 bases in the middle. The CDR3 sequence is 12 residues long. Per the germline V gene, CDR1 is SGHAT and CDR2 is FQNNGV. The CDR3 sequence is CASSLQGTGYTF. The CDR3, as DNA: TGTGCCAGCAGCTTACAGGGTACCGGCTACACCTTC.

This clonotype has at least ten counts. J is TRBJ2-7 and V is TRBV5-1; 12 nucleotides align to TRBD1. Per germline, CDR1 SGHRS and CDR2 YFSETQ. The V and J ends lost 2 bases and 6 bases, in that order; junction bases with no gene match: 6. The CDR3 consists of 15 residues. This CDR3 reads CASSFSGQGASEQYF. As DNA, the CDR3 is TGCGCCAGCAGCTTTTCGGGACAGGGGGCATCCGAGCAGTACTTC.

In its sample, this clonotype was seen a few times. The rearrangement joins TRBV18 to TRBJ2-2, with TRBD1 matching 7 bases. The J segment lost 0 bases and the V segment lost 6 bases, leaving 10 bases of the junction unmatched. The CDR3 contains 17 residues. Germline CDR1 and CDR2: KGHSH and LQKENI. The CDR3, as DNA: TGTGCCAGCTCCCCCCGGACAGGAATCGCGAACACCGGGGAGCTGTTTTTT. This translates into CASSPRTGIANTGELFF.

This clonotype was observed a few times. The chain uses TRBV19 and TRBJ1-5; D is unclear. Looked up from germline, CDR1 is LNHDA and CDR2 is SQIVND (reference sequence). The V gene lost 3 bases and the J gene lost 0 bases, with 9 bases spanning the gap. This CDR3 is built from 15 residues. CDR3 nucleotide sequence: TGTGCCAGTAGTATTTACACGGATAGCAATCAGCCCCAGCATTTT. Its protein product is CASSIYTDSNQPQHF.

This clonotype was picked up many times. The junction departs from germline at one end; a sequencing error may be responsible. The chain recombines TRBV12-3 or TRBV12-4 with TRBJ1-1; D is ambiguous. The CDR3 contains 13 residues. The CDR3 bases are TGTGCCAGCAGCTTAGGACCCGGCACTGAAGCTTTCTTT. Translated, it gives CASSLGPGTEAFF.

This CDR3 is CASSQERMKQESSEQYF. The CDR3 coding sequence is TGCGCCAGCAGCCAAGAACGTATGAAACAGGAGTCGTCCGAGCAGTACTTC. The V call is TRBV4-1, the J call TRBJ2-7, with D possibly matching TRBD1 (5 bases). Germline CDR1 is MGHRA and CDR2 is YSYEKL. The length of the CDR3 is 17 residues. The V end lost 0 bases, the J end lost 6 bases, and 21 bases lay between the germline ends.

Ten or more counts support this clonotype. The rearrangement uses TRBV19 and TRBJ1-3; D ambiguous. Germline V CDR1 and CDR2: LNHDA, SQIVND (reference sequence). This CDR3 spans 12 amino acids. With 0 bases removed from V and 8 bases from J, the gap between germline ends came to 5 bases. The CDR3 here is CASSIDGDTIYF. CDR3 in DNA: TGTGCCAGTAGTATAGACGGAGACACCATATATTTT.

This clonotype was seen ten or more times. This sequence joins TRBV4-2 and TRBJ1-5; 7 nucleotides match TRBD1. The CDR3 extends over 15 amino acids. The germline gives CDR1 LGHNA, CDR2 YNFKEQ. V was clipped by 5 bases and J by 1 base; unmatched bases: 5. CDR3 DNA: TGTGCCAGCAGCGACAGGGATAGGAGCAATCAGCCCCAGCATTTT. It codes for CASSDRDRSNQPQHF.

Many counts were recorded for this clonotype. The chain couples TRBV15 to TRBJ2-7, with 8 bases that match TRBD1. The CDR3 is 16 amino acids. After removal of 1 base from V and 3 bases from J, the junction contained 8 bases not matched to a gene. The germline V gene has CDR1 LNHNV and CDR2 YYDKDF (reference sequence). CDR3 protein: CATSRAQGATIYEQYF. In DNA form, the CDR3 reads TGTGCCACCAGCAGAGCGCAGGGGGCGACTATCTACGAGCAGTACTTC.

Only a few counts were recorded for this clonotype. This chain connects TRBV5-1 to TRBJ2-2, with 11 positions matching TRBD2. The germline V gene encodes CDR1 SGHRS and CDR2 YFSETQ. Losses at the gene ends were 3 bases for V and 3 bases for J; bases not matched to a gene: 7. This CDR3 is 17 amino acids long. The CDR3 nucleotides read TGCGCCAGCAGCTGGAAGACTAGCGGGGCATACACCGGGGAGCTGTTTTTT. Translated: CASSWKTSGAYTGELFF. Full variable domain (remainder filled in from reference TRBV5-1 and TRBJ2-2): KAGVTQTPRYLIKTRGQQVTLSCSPISGHRSVSWYQQTPGQGLQFLFEYFSETQRNKGNFPGRFSGRQFSNSRSEMNVSTLELGDSALYLCASSWKTSGAYTGELFFGEGSRLTVL.

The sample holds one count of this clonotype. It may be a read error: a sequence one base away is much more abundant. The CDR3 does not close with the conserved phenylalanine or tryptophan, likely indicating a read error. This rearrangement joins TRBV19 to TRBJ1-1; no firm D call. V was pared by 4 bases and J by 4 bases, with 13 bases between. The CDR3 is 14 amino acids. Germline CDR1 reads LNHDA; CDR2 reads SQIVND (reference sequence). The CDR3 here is CASSTGLGITEAFL. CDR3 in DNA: TGTGCCAGTAGTACAGGACTAGGGATCACTGAAGCTTTCTTG.

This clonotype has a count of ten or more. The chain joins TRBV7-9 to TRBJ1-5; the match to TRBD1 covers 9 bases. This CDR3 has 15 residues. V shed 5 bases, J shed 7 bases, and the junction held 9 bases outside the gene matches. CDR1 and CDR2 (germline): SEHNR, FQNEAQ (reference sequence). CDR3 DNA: TGTGCCAGCAGCCCTGAGGGACAGGGCTTCCAGCCCCAGCATTTT. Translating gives CASSPEGQGFQPQHF.

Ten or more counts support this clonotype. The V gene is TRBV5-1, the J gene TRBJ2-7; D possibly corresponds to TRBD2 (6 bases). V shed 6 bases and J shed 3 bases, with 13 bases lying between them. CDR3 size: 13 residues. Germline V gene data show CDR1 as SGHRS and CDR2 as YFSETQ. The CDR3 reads CASIPVGGYEQYF. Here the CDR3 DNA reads TGCGCCAGCATCCCGGTCGGGGGCTACGAGCAGTACTTC.

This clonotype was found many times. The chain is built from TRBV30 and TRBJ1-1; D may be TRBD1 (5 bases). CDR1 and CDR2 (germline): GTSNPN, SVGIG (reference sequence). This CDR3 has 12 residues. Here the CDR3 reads CAGGFGNTEAFF. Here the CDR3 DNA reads TGTGCGGGGGGGTTCGGAAACACTGAAGCTTTCTTT.

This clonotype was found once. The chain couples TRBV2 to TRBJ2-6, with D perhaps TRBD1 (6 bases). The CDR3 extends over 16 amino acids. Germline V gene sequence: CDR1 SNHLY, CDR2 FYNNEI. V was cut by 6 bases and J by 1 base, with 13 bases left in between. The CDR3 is CASRPVTGSGANVLTF. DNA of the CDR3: TGTGCCAGCAGACCCGTCACAGGGTCTGGGGCCAACGTCCTGACTTTC.

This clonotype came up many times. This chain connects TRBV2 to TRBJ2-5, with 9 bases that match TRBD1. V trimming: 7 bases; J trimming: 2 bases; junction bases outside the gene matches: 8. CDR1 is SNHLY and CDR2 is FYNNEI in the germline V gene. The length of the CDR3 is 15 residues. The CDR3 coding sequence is TGTGCCAGCAACCGGGACAGGGACCTACAAGAGACCCAGTACTTC. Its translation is CASNRDRDLQETQYF.

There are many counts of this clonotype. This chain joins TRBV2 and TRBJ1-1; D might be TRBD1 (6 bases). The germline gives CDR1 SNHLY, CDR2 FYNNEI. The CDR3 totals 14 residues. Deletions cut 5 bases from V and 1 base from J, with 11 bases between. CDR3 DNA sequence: TGTGCCAGCAGTAAACAGGGTCCGAACACTGAAGCTTTCTTT. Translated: CASSKQGPNTEAFF. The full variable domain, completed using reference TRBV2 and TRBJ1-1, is EPEVTQTPSHQVTQMGQEVILRCVPISNHLYFYWYRQILGQKVEFLVSFYNNEISEKSEIFDDQFSVERPDGSNFTLKIRSTKLEDSAMYFCASSKQGPNTEAFFGQGTRLTVV.

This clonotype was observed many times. CDR3 bases: TGTGCCAGCAGCCCTACAGACCGGGACAGGGACCGAGAGACCCAGTACTTC. This codes for CASSPTDRDRDRETQYF. J is TRBJ2-5 and V is TRBV11-3; 9 nucleotides agree with TRBD1. CDR3 length: 17 residues. Looked up from germline, CDR1 is SGHNT and CDR2 is YENEEA. J lost 4 bases, V lost 5 bases, and 14 bases had no gene match.

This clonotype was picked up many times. In DNA, the CDR3 is TGCAGTGCTACCACAGGGGGCGAGACTGAAGCTTTCTTT. Translation gives CSATTGGETEAFF. The rearrangement uses TRBV20-1 and TRBJ1-1; 9 nucleotides match TRBD1. The CDR3 contains 13 residues. With V trimmed by 4 bases and J by 5 bases, 5 bases remained unmatched. CDR1 DFQATT and CDR2 SNEGSKA come from the germline V gene (reference sequence).

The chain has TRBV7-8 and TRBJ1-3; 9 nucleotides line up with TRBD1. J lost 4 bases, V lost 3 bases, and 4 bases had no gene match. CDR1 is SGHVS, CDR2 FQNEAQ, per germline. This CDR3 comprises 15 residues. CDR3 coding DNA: TGTGCCAGCAGCTTCGGGACAGGGCCGGGAAACACCATATATTTT. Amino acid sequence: CASSFGTGPGNTIYF.

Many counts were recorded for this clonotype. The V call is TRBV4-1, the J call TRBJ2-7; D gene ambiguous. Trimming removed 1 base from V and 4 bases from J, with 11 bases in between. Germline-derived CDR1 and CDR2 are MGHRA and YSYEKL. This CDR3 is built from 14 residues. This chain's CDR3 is CASSQVSDLYEQYF. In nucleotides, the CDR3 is TGCGCCAGCAGCCAAGTGTCAGACCTATACGAGCAGTACTTC.

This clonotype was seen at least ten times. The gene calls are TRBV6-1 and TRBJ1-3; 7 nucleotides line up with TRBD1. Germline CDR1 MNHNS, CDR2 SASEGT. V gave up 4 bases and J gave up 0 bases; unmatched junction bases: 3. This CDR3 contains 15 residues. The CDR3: CASSAEGASGNTIYF. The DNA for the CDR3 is TGTGCCAGCAGTGCCGAGGGGGCCTCTGGAAACACCATATATTTT.